This TCR beta chain is drawn from a study of beta chain features in type 1 diabetes. Overall study: Examined across all samples were 90 million to 130 million sorted cells. General study findings and limits: A definitive answer on HLA type influencing TCRB rearrangement was not reached here. Within each of all four CD4+ subsets, Type 1 diabetes patients had TCRB CDR3s that were moderately but significantly shorter.

The CDR3 is 13 amino acids. The germline V gene encodes CDR1 KGHSH and CDR2 LQKENI. Between the trimmed V and J ends, which lost 6 bases and 7 bases, there was a span of 15 bases. About this clone: Its specificity is not known.

The isolated RNA, all of it, was reverse transcribed, so expressed TCRB transcripts were what got sequenced. TCRdb's copy holds only in-frame clones and misses some; the assay was immunoSEQ multiplex PCR. The sample contains 95,000 to 150,000 clones, about 15% of which appear only once. The authors sorted CD4+ naive, central memory, regulatory and stem cell-like memory cells via CD45RO/CCR7/CD25/CD127/CD95/CD27. The rearrangement joins TRBV18 to TRBJ1-1; a weak D match, TRBD1 (5 bases). The sequenced sample consisted of central memory CD4+ T cells from blood. The receptor comes from a man aged 25-45 years with type 1 diabetes. The CDR3 is CASSRNGGNEAFF. The CDR3 DNA sequence: TGTGCCAGCTCCCGTAACGGGGGAAATGAAGCTTTCTTT. Supplemented by reference TRBV18 and TRBJ1-1, the full variable domain reads NAGVMQNPRHLVRRRGQEARLRCSPMKGHSHVYWYRQLPEEGLKFMVYLQKENIIDESGMPKERFSAEFPKEGPSILRIQQVVRGDSAAYFCASSRNGGNEAFFGQGTRLTVV.